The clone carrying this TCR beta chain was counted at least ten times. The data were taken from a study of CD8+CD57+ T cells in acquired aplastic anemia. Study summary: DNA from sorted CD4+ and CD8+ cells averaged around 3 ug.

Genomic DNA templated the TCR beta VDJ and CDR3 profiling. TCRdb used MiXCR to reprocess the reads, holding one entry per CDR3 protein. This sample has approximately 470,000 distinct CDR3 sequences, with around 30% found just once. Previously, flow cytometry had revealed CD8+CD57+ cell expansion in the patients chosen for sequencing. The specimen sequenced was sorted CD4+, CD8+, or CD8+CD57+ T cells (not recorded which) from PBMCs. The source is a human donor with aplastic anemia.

CDR3 DNA sequence: TGTGCCAGCAGCTTAACGGCGGGGCAGGCCTATGGCTACACCTTC. Amino acid sequence: CASSLTAGQAYGYTF. The chain couples TRBV7-3 to TRBJ1-2, with TRBD1 as a possible D gene (5 bases). Per germline, CDR1 SGHTA and CDR2 FQGTGA. The CDR3 consists of 15 residues. The V end was cut by 0 bases, the J end by 4 bases, with 12 bases between.